This TCR beta chain comes out of a study of T cells in Graves' hyperthyroidism and ophthalmopathy. Study conclusions and caveats: By a 13 V-J model, ophthalmopathy was set apart from stable hyperthyroidism.

As regards this clonotype: Its matching antigen is unknown.

The trim removed 1 base at V and 1 base at J, leaving 7 bases unmatched. The CDR3 length is 18 residues. The germline V gene has CDR1 SEHNR and CDR2 FQNEAQ (reference sequence). For ophthalmopathy patients, the Clinical Activity Score was at least 3 and the NOSPECS grade at least 4; duration was under 3 months. TCR beta CDR3 regions were amplified from RNA. HTBI primers drove first-round RT-PCR of the TCR CDR3. TCRdb re-called the multiplex PCR reads through MiXCR, storing one row per CDR3 protein. The sample has 600,000 or so distinct CDR3 sequences, about 14% seen once. The chain combines TRBV7-9 with TRBJ2-2; 9 positions agree with TRBD1. The TCR was taken from a woman aged 45-59 years with Graves' ophthalmopathy. The specimen was blood. The CDR3 region is CASSLDPGTGKNTGELFF. The DNA for the CDR3 is TGTGCCAGCAGCTTAGACCCCGGGACAGGGAAGAACACCGGGGAGCTGTTTTTT.